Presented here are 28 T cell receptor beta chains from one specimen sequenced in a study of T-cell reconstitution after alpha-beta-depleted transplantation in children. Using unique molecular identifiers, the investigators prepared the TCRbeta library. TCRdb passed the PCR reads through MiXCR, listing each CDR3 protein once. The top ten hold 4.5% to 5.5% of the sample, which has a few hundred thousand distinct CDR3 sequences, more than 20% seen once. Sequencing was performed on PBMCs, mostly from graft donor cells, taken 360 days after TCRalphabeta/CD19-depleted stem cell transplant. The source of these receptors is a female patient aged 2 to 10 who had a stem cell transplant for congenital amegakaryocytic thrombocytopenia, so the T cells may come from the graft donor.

Here the CDR3 reads CASSPSSGGRTGELFF. The CDR3 bases are TGTGCCAGCTCACCATCATCCGGGGGTCGCACCGGGGAGCTGTTTTTT. This chain joins TRBV18 and TRBJ2-2; perhaps TRBD2 as D (6 bases). V lost 2 bases, J lost 4 bases, and 14 bases lay in between. CDR3 length equals 16 residues. Germline values: CDR1 KGHSH, CDR2 LQKENI.

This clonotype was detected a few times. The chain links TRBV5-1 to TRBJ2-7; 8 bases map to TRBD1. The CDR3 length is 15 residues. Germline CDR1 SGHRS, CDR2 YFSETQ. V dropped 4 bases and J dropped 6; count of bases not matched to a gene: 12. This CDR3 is CASSLSGTGSGEQYF. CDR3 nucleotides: TGCGCCAGCAGCCTTTCCGGGACAGGATCCGGCGAGCAGTACTTC. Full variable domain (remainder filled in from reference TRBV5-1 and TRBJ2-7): KAGVTQTPRYLIKTRGQQVTLSCSPISGHRSVSWYQQTPGQGLQFLFEYFSETQRNKGNFPGRFSGRQFSNSRSEMNVSTLELGDSALYLCASSLSGTGSGEQYFGPGTRLTVT.

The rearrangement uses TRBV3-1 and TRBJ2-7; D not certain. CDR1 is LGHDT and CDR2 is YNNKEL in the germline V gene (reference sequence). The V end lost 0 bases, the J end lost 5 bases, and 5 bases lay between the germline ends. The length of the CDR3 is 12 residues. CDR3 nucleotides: TGTGCCAGCAGCCAAGATTCGGACGAGCAGTACTTC. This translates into CASSQDSDEQYF.

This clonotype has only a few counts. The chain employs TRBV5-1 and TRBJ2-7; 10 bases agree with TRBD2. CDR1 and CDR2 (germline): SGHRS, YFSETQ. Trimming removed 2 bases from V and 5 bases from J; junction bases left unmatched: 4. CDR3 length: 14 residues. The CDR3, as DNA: TGCGCCAGCAGCTTACGGGGGACTAGCGACGAGCAGTACTTC. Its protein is CASSLRGTSDEQYF.

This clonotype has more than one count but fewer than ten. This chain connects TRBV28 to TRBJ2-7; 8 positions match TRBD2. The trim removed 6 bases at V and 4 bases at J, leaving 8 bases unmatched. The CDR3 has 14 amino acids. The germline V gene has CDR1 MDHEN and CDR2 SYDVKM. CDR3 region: CASSPGLGVYEQYF. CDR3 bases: TGTGCCAGCAGCCCGGGACTAGGGGTTTACGAGCAGTACTTC.

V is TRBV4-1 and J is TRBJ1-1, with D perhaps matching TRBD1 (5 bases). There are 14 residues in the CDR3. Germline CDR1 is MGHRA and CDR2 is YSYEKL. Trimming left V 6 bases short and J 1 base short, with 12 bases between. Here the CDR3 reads CASSQMGRNTEAFF. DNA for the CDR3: TGCGCCAGCAGTCAGATGGGACGGAACACTGAAGCTTTCTTT.

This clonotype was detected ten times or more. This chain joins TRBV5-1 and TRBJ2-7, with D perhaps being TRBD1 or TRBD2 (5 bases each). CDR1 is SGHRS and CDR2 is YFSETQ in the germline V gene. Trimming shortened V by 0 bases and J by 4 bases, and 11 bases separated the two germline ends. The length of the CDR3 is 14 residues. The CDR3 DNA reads TGCGCCAGCAGCTTGGTTGGGACGGCTTACGAGCAGTACTTC. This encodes CASSLVGTAYEQYF.

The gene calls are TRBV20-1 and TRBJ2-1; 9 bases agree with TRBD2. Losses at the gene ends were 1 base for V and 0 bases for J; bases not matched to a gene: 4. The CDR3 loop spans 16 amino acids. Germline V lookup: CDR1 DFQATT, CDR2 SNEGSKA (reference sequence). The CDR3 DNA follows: TGCAGTGCTAGAGGACGACTAGCGGCCTCCTACAATGAGCAGTTCTTC. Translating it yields CSARGRLAASYNEQFF.

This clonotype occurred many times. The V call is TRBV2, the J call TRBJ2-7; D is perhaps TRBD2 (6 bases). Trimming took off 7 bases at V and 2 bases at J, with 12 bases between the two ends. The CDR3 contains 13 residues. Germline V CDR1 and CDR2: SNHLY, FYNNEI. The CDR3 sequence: CASTGGTPYEQYF. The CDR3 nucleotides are TGTGCCAGCACAGGCGGGACCCCCTACGAGCAGTACTTC.

In nucleotides, the CDR3 is TGCGCCAGCAGCTTGCCAGCGGGGTTCCGGGGGGAGCTGTTTTTT. Protein product: CASSLPAGFRGELFF. V usage is TRBV5-1 and J usage is TRBJ2-2; 7 bases are shared with TRBD2. V lost 1 base to trimming and J lost 8 bases; unmatched junction nucleotides: 8. CDR1 SGHRS and CDR2 YFSETQ come from the germline V gene. This CDR3 is built from 15 residues.

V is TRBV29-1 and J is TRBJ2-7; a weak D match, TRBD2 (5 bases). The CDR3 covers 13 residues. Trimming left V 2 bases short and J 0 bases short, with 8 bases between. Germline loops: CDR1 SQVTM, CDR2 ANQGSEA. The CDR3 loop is CSVERENSYEQYF. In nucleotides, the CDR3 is TGCAGCGTTGAAAGGGAGAACTCCTACGAGCAGTACTTC.

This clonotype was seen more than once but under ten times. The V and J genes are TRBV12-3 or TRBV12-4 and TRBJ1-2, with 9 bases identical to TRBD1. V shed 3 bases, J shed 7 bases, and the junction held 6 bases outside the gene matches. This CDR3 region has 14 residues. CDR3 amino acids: CASSLSDRGSGYTF. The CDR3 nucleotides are TGTGCCAGCAGTTTGTCGGACAGGGGTAGTGGCTACACCTTC.

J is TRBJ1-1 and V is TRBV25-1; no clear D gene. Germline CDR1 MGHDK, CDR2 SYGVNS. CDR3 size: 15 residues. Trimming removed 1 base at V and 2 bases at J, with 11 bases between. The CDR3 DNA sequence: TGTGCCAGCAGTGAATGGGAACACCCCAACACTGAAGCTTTCTTT. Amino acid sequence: CASSEWEHPNTEAFF. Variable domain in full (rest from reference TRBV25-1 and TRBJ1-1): EADIYQTPRYLVIGTGKKITLECSQTMGHDKMYWYQQDPGMELHLIHYSYGVNSTEKGDLSSESTVSRIRTEHFPLTLESARPSHTSQYLCASSEWEHPNTEAFFGQGTRLTVV.

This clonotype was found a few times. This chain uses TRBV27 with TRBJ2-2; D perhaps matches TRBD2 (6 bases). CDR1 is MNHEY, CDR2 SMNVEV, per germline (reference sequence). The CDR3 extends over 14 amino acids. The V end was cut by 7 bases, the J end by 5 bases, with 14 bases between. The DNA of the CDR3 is TGTGCCAGCAAGGGGACTCTTGGGACCGGGGAGCTGTTTTTT. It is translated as CASKGTLGTGELFF.

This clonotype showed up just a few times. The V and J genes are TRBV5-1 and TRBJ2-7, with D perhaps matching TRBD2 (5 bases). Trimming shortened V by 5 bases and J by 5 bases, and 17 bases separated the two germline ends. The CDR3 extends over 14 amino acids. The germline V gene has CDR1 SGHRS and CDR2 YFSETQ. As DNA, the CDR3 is TGCGCCAGCAGGGAGGACCCTGTAACAGACGAGCAGTACTTC. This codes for CASREDPVTDEQYF.

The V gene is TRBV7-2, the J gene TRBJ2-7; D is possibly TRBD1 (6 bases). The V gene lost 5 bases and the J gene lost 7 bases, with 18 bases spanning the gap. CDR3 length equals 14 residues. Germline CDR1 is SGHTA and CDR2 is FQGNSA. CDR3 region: CASSIQGFPGEQYF. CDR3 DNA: TGTGCCAGCAGCATACAGGGATTTCCGGGGGAGCAGTACTTC.

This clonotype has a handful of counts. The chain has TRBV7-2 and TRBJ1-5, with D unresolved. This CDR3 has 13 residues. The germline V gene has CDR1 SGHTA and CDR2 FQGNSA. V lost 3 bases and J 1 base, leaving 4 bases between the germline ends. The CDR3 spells CASSFSSNQPQHF. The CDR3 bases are TGTGCCAGCAGCTTTTCCAGCAATCAGCCCCAGCATTTT.

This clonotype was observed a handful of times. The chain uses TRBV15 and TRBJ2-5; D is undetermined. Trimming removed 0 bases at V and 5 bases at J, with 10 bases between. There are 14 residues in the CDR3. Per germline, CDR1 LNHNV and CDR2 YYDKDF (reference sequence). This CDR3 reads CATSRDLGLETQYF. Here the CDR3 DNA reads TGTGCCACCAGCAGAGATCTGGGTTTGGAGACCCAGTACTTC.

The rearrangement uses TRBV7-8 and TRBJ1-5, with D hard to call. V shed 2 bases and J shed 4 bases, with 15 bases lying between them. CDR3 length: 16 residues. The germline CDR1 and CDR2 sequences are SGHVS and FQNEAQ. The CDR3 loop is CASSLNSLAGNQPQHF. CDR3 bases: TGTGCCAGCAGCTTAAATAGCCTAGCGGGTAATCAGCCCCAGCATTTT.

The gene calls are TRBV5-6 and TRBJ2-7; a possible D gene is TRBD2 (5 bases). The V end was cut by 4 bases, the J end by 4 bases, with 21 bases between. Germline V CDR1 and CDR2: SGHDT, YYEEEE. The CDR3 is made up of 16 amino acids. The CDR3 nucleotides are TGTGCCAGCAGCCCATTCTGGGCGGGCAGCTTATACGAGCAGTACTTC. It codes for CASSPFWAGSLYEQYF.

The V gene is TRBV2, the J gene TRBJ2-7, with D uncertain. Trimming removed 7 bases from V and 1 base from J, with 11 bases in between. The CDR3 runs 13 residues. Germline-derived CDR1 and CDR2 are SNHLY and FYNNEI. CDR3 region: CASKETESYEQYF. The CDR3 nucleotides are TGTGCCAGCAAAGAGACGGAGTCCTACGAGCAGTACTTC.

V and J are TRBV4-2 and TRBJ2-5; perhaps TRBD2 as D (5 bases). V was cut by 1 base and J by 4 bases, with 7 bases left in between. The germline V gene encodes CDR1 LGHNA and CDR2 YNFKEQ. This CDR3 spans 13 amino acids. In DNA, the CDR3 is TGTGCCAGCAGCCAAGCACTAGTAGAGACCCAGTACTTC. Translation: CASSQALVETQYF.

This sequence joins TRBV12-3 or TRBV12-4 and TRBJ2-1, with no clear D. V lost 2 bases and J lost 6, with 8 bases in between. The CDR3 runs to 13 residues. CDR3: CASSLYSTNEQFF. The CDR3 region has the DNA TGTGCCAGCAGTTTATACTCAACCAATGAGCAGTTCTTC.

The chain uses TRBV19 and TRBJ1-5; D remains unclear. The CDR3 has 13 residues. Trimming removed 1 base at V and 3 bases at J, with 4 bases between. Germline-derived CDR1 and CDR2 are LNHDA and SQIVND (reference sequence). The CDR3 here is CASSIGNNQPQHF. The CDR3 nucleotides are TGTGCCAGTAGTATAGGGAACAATCAGCCCCAGCATTTT.

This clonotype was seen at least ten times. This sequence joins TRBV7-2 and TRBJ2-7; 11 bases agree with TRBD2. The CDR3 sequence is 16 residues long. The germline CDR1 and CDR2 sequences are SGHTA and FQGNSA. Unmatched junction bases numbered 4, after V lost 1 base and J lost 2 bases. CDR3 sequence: CASSLEGTSGAYEQYF. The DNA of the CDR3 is TGTGCCAGCAGCTTAGAAGGGACTAGCGGAGCCTACGAGCAGTACTTC.

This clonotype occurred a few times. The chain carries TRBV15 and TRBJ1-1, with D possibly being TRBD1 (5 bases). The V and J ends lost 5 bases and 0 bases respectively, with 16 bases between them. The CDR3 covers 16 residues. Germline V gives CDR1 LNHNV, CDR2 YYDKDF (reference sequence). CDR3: CATSRGPQGMNTEAFF. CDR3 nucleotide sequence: TGTGCCACCAGCCGAGGGCCCCAGGGAATGAACACTGAAGCTTTCTTT. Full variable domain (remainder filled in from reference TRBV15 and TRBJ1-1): DAMVIQNPRYQVTQFGKPVTLSCSQTLNHNVMYWYQQKSSQAPKLLFHYYDKDFNNEADTPDNFQSRRPNTSFCFLDIRSPGLGDTAMYLCATSRGPQGMNTEAFFGQGTRLTVV.

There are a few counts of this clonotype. CDR3 loop: CSARDRVFGRGDGGEQYF. CDR3 nucleotide sequence: TGCAGTGCTAGAGATCGAGTCTTTGGCAGGGGCGATGGAGGCGAGCAGTACTTC. The rearrangement uses TRBV20-1 and TRBJ2-7, with D tentatively TRBD1 (6 bases). V was shortened by 0 bases and J by 6 bases, with 27 bases between the two germline ends. The germline gives CDR1 DFQATT, CDR2 SNEGSKA (reference sequence). The CDR3 is 18 amino acids.

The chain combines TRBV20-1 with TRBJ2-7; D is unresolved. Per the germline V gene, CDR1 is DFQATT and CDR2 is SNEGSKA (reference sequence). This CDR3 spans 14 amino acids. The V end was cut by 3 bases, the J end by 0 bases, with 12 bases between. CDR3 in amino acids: CSASSAVSSYEQYF. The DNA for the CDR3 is TGCAGTGCTAGCTCTGCAGTAAGCTCCTACGAGCAGTACTTC.